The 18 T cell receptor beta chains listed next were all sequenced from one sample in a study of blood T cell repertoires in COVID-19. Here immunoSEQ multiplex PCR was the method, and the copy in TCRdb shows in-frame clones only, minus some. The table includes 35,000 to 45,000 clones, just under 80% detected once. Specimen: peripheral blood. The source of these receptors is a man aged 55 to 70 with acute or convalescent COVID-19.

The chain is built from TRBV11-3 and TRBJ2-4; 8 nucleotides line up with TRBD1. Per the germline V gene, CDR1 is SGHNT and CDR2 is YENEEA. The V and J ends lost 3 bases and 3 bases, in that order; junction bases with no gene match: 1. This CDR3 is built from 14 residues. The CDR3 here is CASSFTGGKNIQYF. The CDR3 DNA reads TGTGCCAGCAGCTTCACAGGGGGCAAAAACATTCAGTACTTC.

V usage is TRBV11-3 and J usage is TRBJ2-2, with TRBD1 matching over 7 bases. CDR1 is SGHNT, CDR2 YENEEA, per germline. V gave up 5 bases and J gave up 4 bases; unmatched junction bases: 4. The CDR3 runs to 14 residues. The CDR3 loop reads CASSQGQTTGELFF. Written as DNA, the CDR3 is TGTGCCAGCAGCCAGGGACAGACCACCGGGGAGCTGTTTTTT.

The CDR3 here is CASSYRNRGREKLFF. DNA for the CDR3: TGTGCCAGCAGTTACCGTAACAGGGGCAGGGAAAAACTGTTTTTT. The J gene is TRBJ1-4, the V gene TRBV6-5; TRBD1 matches 7 bases. Germline-derived CDR1 and CDR2 are MNHEY and SVGAGI. This CDR3 comprises 15 residues. V lost 2 bases to trimming and J lost 8 bases; unmatched junction nucleotides: 8.

In DNA form, the CDR3 reads TGTGCCAGCAGTTTAGGGGGAGGGAGAATGAACACTGAAGCTTTCTTT. This translates into CASSLGGGRMNTEAFF. The rearrangement uses TRBV27 and TRBJ1-1, with a tentative D call TRBD1 (5 bases). CDR1 is MNHEY, CDR2 SMNVEV, per germline (reference sequence). The CDR3 consists of 16 residues. Trimming removed 2 bases from V and 0 bases from J, with 13 bases in between.

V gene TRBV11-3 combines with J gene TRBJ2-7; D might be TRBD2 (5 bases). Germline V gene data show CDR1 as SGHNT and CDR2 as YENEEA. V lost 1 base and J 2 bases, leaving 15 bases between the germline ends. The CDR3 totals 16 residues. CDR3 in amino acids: CASSLVRGPDTYEQYF. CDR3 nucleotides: TGTGCCAGCAGCTTAGTTCGAGGGCCCGACACCTACGAGCAGTACTTC.

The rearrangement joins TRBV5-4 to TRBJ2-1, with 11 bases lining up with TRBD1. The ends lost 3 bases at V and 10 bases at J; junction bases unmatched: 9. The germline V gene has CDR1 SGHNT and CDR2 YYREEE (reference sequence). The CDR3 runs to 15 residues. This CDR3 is CASSSGQGAFEEQFF. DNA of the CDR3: TGTGCCAGCAGCTCTGGACAGGGGGCTTTTGAAGAGCAGTTCTTC.

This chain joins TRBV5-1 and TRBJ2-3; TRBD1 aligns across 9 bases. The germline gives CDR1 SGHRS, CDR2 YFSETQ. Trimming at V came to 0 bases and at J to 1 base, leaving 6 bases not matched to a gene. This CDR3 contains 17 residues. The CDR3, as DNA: TGCGCCAGCAGCTTGGCCCCGGGACAGGGCCGCACAGATACGCAGTATTTT. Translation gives CASSLAPGQGRTDTQYF.

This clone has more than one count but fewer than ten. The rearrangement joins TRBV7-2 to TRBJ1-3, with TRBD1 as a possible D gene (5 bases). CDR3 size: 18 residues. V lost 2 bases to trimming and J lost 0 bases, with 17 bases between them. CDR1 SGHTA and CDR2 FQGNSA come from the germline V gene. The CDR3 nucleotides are TGTGCCAGCAGCTTACTCAGCGCGGGGACCTTCTCTGGAAACACCATATATTTT. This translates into CASSLLSAGTFSGNTIYF.

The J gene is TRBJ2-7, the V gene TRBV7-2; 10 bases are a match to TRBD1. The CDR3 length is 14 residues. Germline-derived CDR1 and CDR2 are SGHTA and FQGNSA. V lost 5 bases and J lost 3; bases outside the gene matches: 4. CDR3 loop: CASSRDRGFYEQYF. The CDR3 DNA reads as TGTGCCAGCAGCCGGGACAGGGGATTCTACGAGCAGTACTTC.

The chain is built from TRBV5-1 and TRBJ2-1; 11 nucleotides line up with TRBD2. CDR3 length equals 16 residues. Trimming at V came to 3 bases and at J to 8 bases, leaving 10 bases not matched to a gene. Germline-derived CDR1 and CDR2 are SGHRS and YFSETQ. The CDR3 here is CASSWTGVAGGDEQFF. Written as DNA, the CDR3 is TGCGCCAGCAGCTGGACAGGGGTAGCGGGAGGGGATGAGCAGTTCTTC.

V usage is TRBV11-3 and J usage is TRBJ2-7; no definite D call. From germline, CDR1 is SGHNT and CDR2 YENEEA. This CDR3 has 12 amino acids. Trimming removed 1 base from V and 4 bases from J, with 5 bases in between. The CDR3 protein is CASSLGSYEQYF. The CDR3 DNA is TGTGCCAGCAGCTTAGGTAGTTACGAGCAGTACTTC. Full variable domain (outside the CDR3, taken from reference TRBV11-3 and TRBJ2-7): EAGVVQSPRYKIIEKKQPVAFWCNPISGHNTLYWYLQNLGQGPELLIRYENEEAVDDSQLPKDRFSAERLKGVDSTLKIQPAELGDSAVYLCASSLGSYEQYFGPGTRLTVT.

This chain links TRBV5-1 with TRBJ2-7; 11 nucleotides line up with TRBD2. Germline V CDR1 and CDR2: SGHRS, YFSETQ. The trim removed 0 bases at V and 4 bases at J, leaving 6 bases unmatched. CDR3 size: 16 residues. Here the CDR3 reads CASSLVLTSGKYEQYF. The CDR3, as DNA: TGCGCCAGCAGCTTGGTCCTGACTAGCGGGAAATACGAGCAGTACTTC.

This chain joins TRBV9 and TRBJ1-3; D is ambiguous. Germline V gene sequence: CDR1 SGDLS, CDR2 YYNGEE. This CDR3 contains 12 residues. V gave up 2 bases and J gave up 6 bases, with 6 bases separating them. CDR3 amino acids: CASSVGSNTIYF. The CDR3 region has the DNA TGTGCCAGCAGCGTGGGCTCAAACACCATATATTTT.

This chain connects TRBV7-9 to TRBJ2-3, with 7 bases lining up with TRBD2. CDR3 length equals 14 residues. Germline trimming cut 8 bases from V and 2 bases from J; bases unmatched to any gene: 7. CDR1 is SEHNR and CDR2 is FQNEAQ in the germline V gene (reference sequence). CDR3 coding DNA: TGTGCCAGCGGGGAGGGTCTACTCACAGATACGCAGTATTTT. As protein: CASGEGLLTDTQYF. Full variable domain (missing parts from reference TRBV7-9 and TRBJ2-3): DTGVSQNPRHKITKRGQNVTFRCDPISEHNRLYWYRQTLGQGPEFLTYFQNEAQLEKSRLLSDRFSAERPKGSFSTLEIQRTEQGDSAMYLCASGEGLLTDTQYFGPGTRLTVL.

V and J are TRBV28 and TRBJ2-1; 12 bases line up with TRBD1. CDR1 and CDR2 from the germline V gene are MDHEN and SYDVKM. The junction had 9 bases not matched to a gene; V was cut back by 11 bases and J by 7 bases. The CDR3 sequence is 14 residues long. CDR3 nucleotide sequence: TGTGCCGCCCAGGGACAGGGGGCTGTAAATGAGCAGTTCTTC. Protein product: CAAQGQGAVNEQFF. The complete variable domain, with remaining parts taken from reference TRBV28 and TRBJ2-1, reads DVKVTQSSRYLVKRTGEKVFLECVQDMDHENMFWYRQDPGLGLRLIYFSYDVKMKEKGDIPEGYSVSREKKERFSLILESASTNQTSMYLCAAQGQGAVNEQFFGPGTRLTVL.

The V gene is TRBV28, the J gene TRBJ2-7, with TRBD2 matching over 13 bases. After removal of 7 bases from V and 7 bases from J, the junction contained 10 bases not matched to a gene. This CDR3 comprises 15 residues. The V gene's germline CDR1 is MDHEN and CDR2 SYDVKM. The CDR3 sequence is CASTQAGLAGQEQYF. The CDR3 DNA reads TGTGCCAGCACCCAGGCGGGACTAGCGGGGCAAGAGCAGTACTTC. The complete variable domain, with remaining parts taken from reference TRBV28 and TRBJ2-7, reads DVKVTQSSRYLVKRTGEKVFLECVQDMDHENMFWYRQDPGLGLRLIYFSYDVKMKEKGDIPEGYSVSREKKERFSLILESASTNQTSMYLCASTQAGLAGQEQYFGPGTRLTVT.

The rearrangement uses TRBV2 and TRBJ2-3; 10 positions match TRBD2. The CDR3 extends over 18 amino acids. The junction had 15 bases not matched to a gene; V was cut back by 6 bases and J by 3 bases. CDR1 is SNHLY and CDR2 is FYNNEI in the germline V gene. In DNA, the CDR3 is TGTGCCAGCAGGAGAGGGGCTAGCGGGAGATATTGGACAGATACGCAGTATTTT. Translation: CASRRGASGRYWTDTQYF. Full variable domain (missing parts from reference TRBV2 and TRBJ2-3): EPEVTQTPSHQVTQMGQEVILRCVPISNHLYFYWYRQILGQKVEFLVSFYNNEISEKSEIFDDQFSVERPDGSNFTLKIRSTKLEDSAMYFCASRRGASGRYWTDTQYFGPGTRLTVL.

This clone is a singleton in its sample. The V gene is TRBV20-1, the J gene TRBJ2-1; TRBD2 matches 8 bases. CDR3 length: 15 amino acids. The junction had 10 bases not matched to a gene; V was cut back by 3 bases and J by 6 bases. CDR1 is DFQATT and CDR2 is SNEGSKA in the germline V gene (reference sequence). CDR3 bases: TGCAGTGCTAGTCGGCCTAGCGGGTACTCCAATGAGCAGTTCTTC. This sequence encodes CSASRPSGYSNEQFF.